This entry lists 10 T cell receptor beta chains sequenced from one sample in a study of shared clonotypes between healthy human individuals. Generated by immunoSEQ multiplex PCR, the TCRdb table keeps only in-frame clones and is missing some. The sample holds roughly 2.2 million clones, approximately 93% seen once. Material: naive CD4+ T cells from PBMCs. Subset defined: CD45RA+ positively selected. Source of these receptors: a man between 18 and 35 years old in good health. Some clones in this sample may be carry-over from other donors' samples.

V and J are TRBV28 and TRBJ2-2, with TRBD1 matching over 8 bases. Unmatched junction bases numbered 16, after V lost 5 bases and J lost 2 bases. Germline V gives CDR1 MDHEN, CDR2 SYDVKM. The CDR3 runs 19 residues. The CDR3 nucleotides are TGTGCCAGCAGTCCCGTCCCGACAGGGGTCCGGTCAAACACCGGGGAGCTGTTTTTT. Encoded protein: CASSPVPTGVRSNTGELFF.

J is TRBJ2-7 and V is TRBV27, with 14 bases identical to TRBD2. Germline CDR1 MNHEY, CDR2 SMNVEV (reference sequence). This CDR3 has 19 amino acids. The J segment lost 4 bases and the V segment lost 0 bases, leaving 11 bases of the junction unmatched. The DNA for the CDR3 is TGTGCCAGCAGTTTATCCAACTTGGGACTAGCGGGAGCGTGGTACGAGCAGTACTTC. It codes for CASSLSNLGLAGAWYEQYF.

The V gene is TRBV5-1, the J gene TRBJ1-5; the D gene is possibly TRBD1 (5 bases). The CDR3 has 15 amino acids. Per germline, CDR1 SGHRS and CDR2 YFSETQ. The V end lost 2 bases, the J end lost 5 bases, and 14 bases lay between the germline ends. CDR3 in amino acids: CASSFAGQADQPQHF. Here the CDR3 DNA reads TGCGCCAGCAGCTTCGCAGGGCAGGCGGATCAGCCCCAGCATTTT.

The V gene is TRBV29-1, the J gene TRBJ1-1; D is perhaps TRBD1 (5 bases). CDR3 length: 15 amino acids. The V end lost 4 bases, the J end lost 2 bases, and 17 bases lay between the germline ends. The germline CDR1 and CDR2 sequences are SQVTM and ANQGSEA. CDR3 sequence reads: CSVGSGEWGNTEAFF. The CDR3 DNA is TGCAGCGTTGGCTCGGGGGAGTGGGGCAACACTGAAGCTTTCTTT.

The V gene is TRBV5-6, the J gene TRBJ1-4; 7 positions match TRBD1. The CDR3 sequence is 16 residues long. V lost 1 base and J lost 1; bases outside the gene matches: 4. Germline V CDR1 and CDR2: SGHDT, YYEEEE. The CDR3 is CASSLKGAGTNEKLFF. The CDR3 DNA sequence: TGTGCCAGCAGCTTGAAGGGGGCAGGAACTAATGAAAAACTGTTTTTT.

The chain uses TRBV28 and TRBJ1-1, with D maybe TRBD1 (6 bases). CDR3 length equals 17 residues. Trimming took 7 bases from V and 1 from J, leaving 22 bases between them. Germline CDR1 and CDR2: MDHEN and SYDVKM. The CDR3 DNA reads TGTGCCAGCACAACTGACCCCGCGACAGGCCAGAACACTGAAGCTTTCTTT. Translated: CASTTDPATGQNTEAFF.

V gene TRBV5-1 combines with J gene TRBJ2-5; D possibly corresponds to TRBD1 (5 bases). The germline V gene encodes CDR1 SGHRS and CDR2 YFSETQ. The CDR3 spans 14 residues. Trimming cost V 6 bases and J 1 base, with 13 bases left between them. The CDR3 DNA reads TGCGCCAGCAAACAGACAGTTACCCAAGAGACCCAGTACTTC. It codes for CASKQTVTQETQYF.

The rearrangement joins TRBV7-9 to TRBJ2-6; no clear D. V was pared by 5 bases and J by 0 bases, with 11 bases between. Germline V lookup: CDR1 SEHNR, CDR2 FQNEAQ (reference sequence). The CDR3 covers 16 residues. CDR3 amino acids: CASSPGRVSGANVLTF. The CDR3 nucleotides read TGTGCCAGCAGCCCTGGACGGGTCTCTGGGGCCAACGTCCTGACTTTC.

For this clone: Other DNA sequences in this specimen translate into the identical CDR3. This sequence joins TRBV9 and TRBJ2-1, with D perhaps given as TRBD1 or TRBD2 (5 bases each). The CDR3 loop spans 15 amino acids. Germline V CDR1 and CDR2: SGDLS, YYNGEE. Trimming removed 0 bases from V and 0 bases from J, with 7 bases in between. Here the CDR3 DNA reads TGTGCCAGCAGCGTAGTGGGGGTCTCCTACAATGAGCAGTTCTTC. This sequence encodes CASSVVGVSYNEQFF.

Only one count was recorded for this clone. The sample contains more than one DNA sequence encoding this CDR3. The rearrangement links TRBV6-1 to TRBJ2-7; a weak D match, TRBD1 (5 bases). V gave up 1 base and J gave up 3 bases, with 10 bases separating them. Germline V gene lookup returns CDR1 MNHNS and CDR2 SASEGT. The CDR3 length is 14 residues. The CDR3 spells CASSEDPRGYEQYF. The DNA for the CDR3 is TGTGCCAGCAGTGAAGACCCTAGGGGCTACGAGCAGTACTTC.